The TCR beta chain under discussion was sequenced for a study of blood T cell repertoires in COVID-19. Study at large: PBMCs, B-cell-depleted T cells, or T cells provided the cDNA or gDNA that made up the material.

Authors' data handling: The authors estimated nucleated cell counts from reference gene primer amplification. Method: immunoSEQ multiplex PCR; TCRdb's copy keeps in-frame clones and lacks some. V and J calls and clone size are given by that table; D and trimming were obtained from the DNA. Of around 50,000 clones listed, roughly 86% were seen once; the top ten hold roughly 14%. The CDR3 totals 13 residues. CDR1 and CDR2 from the germline V gene are MNHEY and SMNVEV (reference sequence). J gave up 8 bases and V 8 bases, and 9 bases lay outside the gene matches. This clonotype was obtained from a human donor in a cohort sampled during active COVID-19. The sequenced material came from peripheral blood. The chain has TRBV27 and TRBJ1-1, with 9 bases matching TRBD1. DNA for the CDR3: TGTGCCAGCGGCATCGACAGGGGGGCCGAAGCTTTCTTT. Translation: CASGIDRGAEAFF.